The entry that follows covers one T cell receptor (beta chain) sequence. This clonotype has more than one count but fewer than ten. The specificity of this receptor is unknown. No much larger clonotype is one base removed from it; base qualities were not supplied. These data are taken from a study of T cell repertoires in cytomegalovirus infection (dated by TCRdb to the late 2010s). At the level of the whole study: Donor HLA type was relevant to the analysis, as public TCR beta signatures indicated carriage of CMV infection together with the matching HLA type.

TCRdb lists the instrument as Illumina HiSeq 1500. The raw public reads went through TCRdb reprocessing: fastp at Q25, MiXCR clone calling, in-frame beta chains kept. All rows with the same CDR3 protein become a single entry with the most common DNA and genes. The table for this sample lists approximately 170,000 distinct CDR3 sequences; 15% to 20% of them were counted only once. Of the sample, under 20% falls within the top ten clones. On the study overall, not on this receptor specifically: In both this cohort and an independent approximately 350-donor cohort, the cumulative frequency of public TCR beta family members distinguished carriers of CMV infection plus the relevant HLA type. The ex vivo response was dominated by HLA-C-restricted CMV-specific TCR beta clonotypes, and the single most frequent clonotype in two of eight donors was supplied by these HLA-C-restricted clonotypes.

The CDR3 runs 18 amino acids, cysteine and phenylalanine included. Only the CDR3 DNA is retained, 54 bases long and in frame from the first base. Sequences SGHTA (CDR1) and FQGNSA (CDR2) are obtained from the germline V gene. The germline V end is reduced by 3 bases and the J end by 9 bases; junction bases left unmatched: 14. This receptor was taken from a human donor in good health (CMV status not recorded). Some clones in this sample may be carry-over from other donors' samples. Sequencing was done on a sample of CD8+ T cells from PBMCs. The chain couples TRBV7-2 to TRBJ1-6; TRBD1 matches 10 bases in the middle. The DNA is as follows: TGTGCCAGCAGCTTGACCCGGGACAGGGGAATCTCTACTTCACCCCTCCACTTT. This is translated as CASSLTRDRGISTSPLHF.